This is a list of T cell receptor beta chains from one sample in a study of T cell changes during pregnancy in multiple sclerosis. Generated by immunoSEQ multiplex PCR, the TCRdb table keeps only in-frame clones and is missing some. Found here are just under 35,000 clones, under 95% of them singletons; the top ten hold approximately 4.4%. The input for sequencing was peripheral blood, taken in the second trimester of pregnancy. Receptors were obtained from a female donor in good health, enrolled as a control in a pregnancy study. Each CDR3 is given with its conserved first and last residue. The D gene is left open where the match is weak. Size is omitted from some rows. Given values are once, few, many or a class for expanded clones.

16 TRBJ2-1 TRBV9 TRBD1 NA TGTGCCAGCAGCGTGGCCGGGACAGGGGGTGGAAATGAGCAGTTCTTC CASSVAGTGGGNEQFF
11 TRBJ2-1 TRBV19 TRBD2 NA TGTGCCAGTAACCGTGGGGGGGATCGAGTCTTC CASNRGGDRVF
15 TRBJ2-3 TRBV7-9 NA NA TGTGCCAGCAGCGGACTTCCCGCTAGCACAGATACGCAGTATTTT CASSGLPASTDTQYF
15 TRBJ1-6 TRBV7-2 TRBD1 few TGTGCCAGCAGCCCCCGGACAGGGGGAAACTCACCCCTCCACTTT CASSPRTGGNSPLHF
15 TRBJ2-6 TRBV15 NA NA TGTGCCACCAGCAGAGATCTCTCTGGGGCCAACGTCCTGACTTTC CATSRDLSGANVLTF
15 TRBJ1-2 TRBV9 TRBD1 NA TGTGCCAGCAGCGTGCCCTACAGGGGGGGCTATGGCTACACCTTC CASSVPYRGGYGYTF
15 TRBJ2-5 TRBV2 NA NA TGTGCCAACGCCAGGGGAACAGTAGGCGGAGAGACCCAGTACTTC CANARGTVGGETQYF
15 TRBJ1-5 TRBV15 NA NA TGTGCCACCAGCAGAGATATGGGCAACAATCAGCCCCAGCATTTT CATSRDMGNNQPQHF
16 TRBJ2-7 TRBV27 NA NA TGTGCCAGCAGAGACGACGGGGGAAAGAGCTCCTACGAGCAGTACTTC CASRDDGGKSSYEQYF
16 TRBJ2-3 TRBV6-4 TRBD1 NA TGTGCCAGCAGTACAGGGGGTGAAGGTTACACAGATACGCAGTATTTT CASSTGGEGYTDTQYF
18 TRBJ2-2 TRBV4-2 TRBD2 NA TGTGCCAGCAGCCTGGGACTAGCGGGGGCCGCGAACACCGGGGAGCTGTTTTTT CASSLGLAGAANTGELFF
16 TRBJ1-3 TRBV10-2 TRBD1 NA TGCGCCAGCAGGGTGGACAGGGAGGAGTCTGGAAACACCATATATTTT CASRVDREESGNTIYF
15 TRBJ1-2 TRBV28 NA NA TGTGCCAGCAGTCCCAGCGGGGGGGCGAACTATGGCTACACCTTC CASSPSGGANYGYTF
17 TRBJ2-5 TRBV9 NA NA TGTGCCAGCAGCCCCCGTCCCGGGCTGCACGGGGAGGAGACCCAGTACTTC CASSPRPGLHGEETQYF
16 TRBJ1-5 TRBV19 TRBD1 NA TGTGCCAGTAGTATCGGGACAGGGTCGGGCAATCAGCCCCAGCATTTT CASSIGTGSGNQPQHF
12 TRBJ2-3 TRBV5-6 NA NA TGTGCCAGCAGCACGGCGGCGGTTACGCAGTATTTT CASSTAAVTQYF
12 TRBJ2-7 TRBV6-5 TRBD1 NA TGTGCCACCACAGGGGTCTATTACGAGCAGTACTTC CATTGVYYEQYF
13 TRBJ1-1 TRBV7-3 TRBD1 NA TGTGCCAGCAGCCAACAGGGGTTAGGGAAGGCTTTCTTT CASSQQGLGKAFF
14 TRBJ2-5 TRBV27 NA NA TGTGCCAGCAGTTTTAGAGGAATCCAAGAGACCCAGTACTTC CASSFRGIQETQYF
15 TRBJ2-7 TRBV9 TRBD1 NA TGTGCCAGCAGCGTAGGGGACAGGTCTCCATACGAGCAGTACTTC CASSVGDRSPYEQYF
15 TRBJ1-1 TRBV4-2 TRBD1 NA TGTGCCAGCAGCCAACCAAGACAGGGGAGGCCTGAAGCTTTCTTT CASSQPRQGRPEAFF
15 TRBJ2-1 TRBV6-4 TRBD2 NA TGTGCCAGCAGTGAGGGCGGCGGGGGGTACAATGAGCAGTTCTTC CASSEGGGGYNEQFF
15 TRBJ2-3 TRBV9 NA NA TGTGCCAGCAGCGTAGACCAGGATAGCACAGATACGCAGTATTTT CASSVDQDSTDTQYF